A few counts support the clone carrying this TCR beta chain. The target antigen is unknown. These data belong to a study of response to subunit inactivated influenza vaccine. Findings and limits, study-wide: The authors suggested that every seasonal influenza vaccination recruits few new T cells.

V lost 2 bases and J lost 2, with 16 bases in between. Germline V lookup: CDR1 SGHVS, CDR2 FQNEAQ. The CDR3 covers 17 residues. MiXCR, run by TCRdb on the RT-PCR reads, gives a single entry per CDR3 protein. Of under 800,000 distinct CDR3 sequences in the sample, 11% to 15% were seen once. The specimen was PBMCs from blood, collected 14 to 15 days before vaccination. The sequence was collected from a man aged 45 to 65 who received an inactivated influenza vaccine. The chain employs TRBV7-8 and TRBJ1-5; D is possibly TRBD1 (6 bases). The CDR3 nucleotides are TGTGCCAGCAGCTTAAACAGGGAGTGGGGGGGCAATCAGCCCCAGCATTTT. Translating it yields CASSLNREWGGNQPQHF.